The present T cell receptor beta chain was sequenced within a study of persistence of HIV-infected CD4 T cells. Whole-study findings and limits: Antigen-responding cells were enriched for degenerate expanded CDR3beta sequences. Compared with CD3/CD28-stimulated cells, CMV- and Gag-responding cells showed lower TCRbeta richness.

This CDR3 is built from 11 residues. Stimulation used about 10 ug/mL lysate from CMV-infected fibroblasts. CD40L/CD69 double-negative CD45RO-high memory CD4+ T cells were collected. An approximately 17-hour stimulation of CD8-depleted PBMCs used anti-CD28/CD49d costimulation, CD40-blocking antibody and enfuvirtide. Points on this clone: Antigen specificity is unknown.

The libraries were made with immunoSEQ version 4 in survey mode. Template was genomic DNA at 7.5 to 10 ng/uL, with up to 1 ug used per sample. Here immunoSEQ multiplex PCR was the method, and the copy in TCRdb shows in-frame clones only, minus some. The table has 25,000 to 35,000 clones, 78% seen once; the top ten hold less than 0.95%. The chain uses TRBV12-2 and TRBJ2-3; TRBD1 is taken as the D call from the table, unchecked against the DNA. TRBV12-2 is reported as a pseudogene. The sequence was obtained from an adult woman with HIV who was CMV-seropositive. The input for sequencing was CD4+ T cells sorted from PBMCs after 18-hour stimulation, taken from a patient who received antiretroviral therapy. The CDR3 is CASRFRYTQYF. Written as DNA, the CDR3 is TGTGCAAGTCGCTTCAGATACACGCAGTATTTT.